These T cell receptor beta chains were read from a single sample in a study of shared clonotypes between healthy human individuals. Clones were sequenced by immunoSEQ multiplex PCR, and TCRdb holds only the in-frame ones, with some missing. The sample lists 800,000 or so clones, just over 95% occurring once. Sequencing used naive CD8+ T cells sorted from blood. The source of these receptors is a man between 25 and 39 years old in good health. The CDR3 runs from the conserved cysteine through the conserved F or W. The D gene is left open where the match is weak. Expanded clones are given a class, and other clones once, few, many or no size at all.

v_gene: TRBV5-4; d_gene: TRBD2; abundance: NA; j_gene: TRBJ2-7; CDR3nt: TGTGCCAGCAGCTTATCCCTAGCGGGAGTCTCCTCCTACGAGCAGTACTTC; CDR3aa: CASSLSLAGVSSYEQYF
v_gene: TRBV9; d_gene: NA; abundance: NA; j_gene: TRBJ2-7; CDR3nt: TGTGCCAGCAGCGCAAAGGGTGAGAGGATGGGTTACGAGCAGTACTTC; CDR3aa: CASSAKGERMGYEQYF
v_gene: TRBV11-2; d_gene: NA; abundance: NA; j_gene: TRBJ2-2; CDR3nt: TGTGCCAGCAGCTTAGCGGGAGTTGACACCGGGGAGCTGTTTTTT; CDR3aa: CASSLAGVDTGELFF
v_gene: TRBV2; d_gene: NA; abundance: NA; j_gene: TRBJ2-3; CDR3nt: TGTGCCAGGGAGGGACTCCAGCGCACAGATACGCAGTATTTT; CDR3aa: CAREGLQRTDTQYF
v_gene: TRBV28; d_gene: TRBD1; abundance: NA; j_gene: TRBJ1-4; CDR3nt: TGTGCCAGCACTTTAGGGACAGGGGGCGCGGAACTGTTTTTT; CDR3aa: CASTLGTGGAELFF
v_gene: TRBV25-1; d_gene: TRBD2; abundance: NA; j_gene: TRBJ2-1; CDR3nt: TGTGCCAGCAGCCTAAGGACTAGCGGATCCTACAATGAGCAGTTCTTC; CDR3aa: CASSLRTSGSYNEQFF
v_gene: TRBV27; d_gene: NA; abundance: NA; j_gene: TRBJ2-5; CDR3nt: TGTGCCAGCAGTTCGAGCCCCGGGAGAACGCAGACCCAGTACTTC; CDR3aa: CASSSSPGRTQTQYF
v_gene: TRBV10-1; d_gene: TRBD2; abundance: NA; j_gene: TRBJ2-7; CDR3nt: TGCGCCAGCAGTGAAGCGGGAGGACCCGGGGGATACGAGCAGTACTTC; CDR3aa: CASSEAGGPGGYEQYF
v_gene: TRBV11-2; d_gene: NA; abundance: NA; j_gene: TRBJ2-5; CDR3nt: TGTGCCAGCAGCCCAACCCCGGGGAACCAAGAGACCCAGTACTTC; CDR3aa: CASSPTPGNQETQYF
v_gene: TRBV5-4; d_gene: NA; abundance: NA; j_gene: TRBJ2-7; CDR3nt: TGTGCCAGCACCAGGGGGGCCTCGACAGAATCCTACGAGCAGTACTTC; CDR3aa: CASTRGASTESYEQYF
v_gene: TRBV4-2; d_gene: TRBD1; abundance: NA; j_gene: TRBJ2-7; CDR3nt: TGTGCCAGCAGCCAAGTAAGAGGAACAGGGGGCATCTACGAGCAGTACTTC; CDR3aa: CASSQVRGTGGIYEQYF
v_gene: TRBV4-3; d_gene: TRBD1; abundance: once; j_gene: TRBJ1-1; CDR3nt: TGCGCCAGCAGCCCCAGGGGGCGGGGGGGCACTGAAGCTTTCTTT; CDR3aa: CASSPRGRGGTEAFF
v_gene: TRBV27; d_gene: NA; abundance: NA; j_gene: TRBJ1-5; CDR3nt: TGTGCCAGCAGTTTATCGCCCCCCAAGGACAGCGACAATCAGCCCCAGCATTTT; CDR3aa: CASSLSPPKDSDNQPQHF
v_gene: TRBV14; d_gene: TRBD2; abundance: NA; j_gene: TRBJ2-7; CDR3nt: TGTGCCAGCAGCCCCCGGACTAGCGGGGCCCTCTTGGAGCAGTACTTC; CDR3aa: CASSPRTSGALLEQYF
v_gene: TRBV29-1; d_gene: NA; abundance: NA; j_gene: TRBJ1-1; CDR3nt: TGCAGCGTTGAAGGACGGCTGAACACTGAAGCTTTCTTT; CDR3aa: CSVEGRLNTEAFF
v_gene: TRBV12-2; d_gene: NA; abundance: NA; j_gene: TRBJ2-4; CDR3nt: TGTGGCCAGTTATACACGGAGGGCTATCACATTCAGTACTTC; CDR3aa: CGQLYTEGYHIQYF
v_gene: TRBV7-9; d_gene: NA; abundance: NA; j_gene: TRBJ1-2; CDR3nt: TGTGCCAGCAGCTTAGAGAACAGGGATGGCTACACCTTC; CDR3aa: CASSLENRDGYTF
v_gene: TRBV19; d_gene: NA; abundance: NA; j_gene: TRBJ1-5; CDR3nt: TGTGCCAGTCAGTCAGATAATAGCAATCAGCCCCAGCATTTT; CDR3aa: CASQSDNSNQPQHF
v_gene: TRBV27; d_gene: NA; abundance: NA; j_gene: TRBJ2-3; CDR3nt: TGTGCCAGCAGTCCCCGGGACTCTAACACAGATACGCAGTATTTT; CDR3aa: CASSPRDSNTDTQYF
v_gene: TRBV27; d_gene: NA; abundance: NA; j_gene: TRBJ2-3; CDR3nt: TGTGCCAGCAGTTTATTCCTAGGGAGCACAGATACGCAGTATTTT; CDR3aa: CASSLFLGSTDTQYF
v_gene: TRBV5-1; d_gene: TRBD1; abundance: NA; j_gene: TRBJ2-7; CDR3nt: TGCGCCAGCGGGGTCAGGGGGCGCCCGAACGAGCAGTACTTC; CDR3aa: CASGVRGRPNEQYF
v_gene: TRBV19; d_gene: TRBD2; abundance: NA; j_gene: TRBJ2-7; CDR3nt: TGTGCCAGTAGTATGGGACTAGCGGGAGTTCGAGAGCAGTACTTC; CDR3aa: CASSMGLAGVREQYF
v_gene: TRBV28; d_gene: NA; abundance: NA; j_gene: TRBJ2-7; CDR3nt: TGTGCCAGCAGTTTAGAAGGGATCGTTAACGAGCAGTACTTC; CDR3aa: CASSLEGIVNEQYF
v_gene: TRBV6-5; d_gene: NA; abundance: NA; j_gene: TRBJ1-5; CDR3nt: TGTGCCAGCAGTTACAAGGACGGTCAGCCCCAGCATTTT; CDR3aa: CASSYKDGQPQHF
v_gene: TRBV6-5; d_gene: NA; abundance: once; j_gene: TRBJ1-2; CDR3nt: TGTGCCAGCAGTTACAAGGGCCACTACTATGGCTACACCTTC; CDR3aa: CASSYKGHYYGYTF
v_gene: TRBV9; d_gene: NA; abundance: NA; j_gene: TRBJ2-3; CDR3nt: TGTGCCAGCAGCGCAAACCGGGACACCTTCACAGATACGCAGTATTTT; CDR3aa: CASSANRDTFTDTQYF
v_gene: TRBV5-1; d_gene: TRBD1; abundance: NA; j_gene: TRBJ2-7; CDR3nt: TGCGCCAGCAGCGGACAGGGGGCCGGGTACGAGCAGTACTTC; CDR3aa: CASSGQGAGYEQYF
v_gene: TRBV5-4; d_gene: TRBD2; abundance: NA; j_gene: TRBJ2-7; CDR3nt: TGTGCCAGCAGCCCCGGGACTAGCGGGAACTTCGAGCAGTACTTC; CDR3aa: CASSPGTSGNFEQYF
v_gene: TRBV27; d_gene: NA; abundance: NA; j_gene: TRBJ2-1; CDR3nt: TGTGCCAGCGGACGAGCTAGCTCCTACAATGAGCAGTTCTTC; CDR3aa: CASGRASSYNEQFF
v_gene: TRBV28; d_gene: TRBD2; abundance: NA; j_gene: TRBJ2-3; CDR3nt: TGTGCCAGCAGTTCCCACAGGGTAGCGGGAGGGGTCGGCACAGATACGCAGTATTTT; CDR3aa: CASSSHRVAGGVGTDTQYF
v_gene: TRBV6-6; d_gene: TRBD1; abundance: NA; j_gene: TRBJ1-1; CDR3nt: TGTGCCAGCAGTTACTCGGCGACAGGGGAAACTGAAGCTTTCTTT; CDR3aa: CASSYSATGETEAFF
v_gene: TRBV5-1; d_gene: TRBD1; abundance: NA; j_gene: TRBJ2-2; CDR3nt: TGCGCCAGCAGCTGGGACAGAAATTTCAACGGGGAGCTGTTTTTT; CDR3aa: CASSWDRNFNGELFF
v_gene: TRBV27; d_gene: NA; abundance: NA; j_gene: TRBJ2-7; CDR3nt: TGTGCCAGCAGAGGTCTCAGCTACGAGCAGTACTTC; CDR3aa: CASRGLSYEQYF
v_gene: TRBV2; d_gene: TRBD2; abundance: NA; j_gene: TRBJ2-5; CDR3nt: TGTGCCAGCAGTGAATTGGCTAGCGGATCGCTAGAGACCCAGTACTTC; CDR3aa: CASSELASGSLETQYF
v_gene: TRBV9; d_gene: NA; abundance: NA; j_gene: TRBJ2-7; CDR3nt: TGTGCCAGCAGCGATGGGGACGCCAGGCCGCAGTACTTC; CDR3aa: CASSDGDARPQYF
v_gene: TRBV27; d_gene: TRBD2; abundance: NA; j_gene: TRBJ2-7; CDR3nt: TGTGCCAGCAGTTTCTGGACTAGCCCCTACGAGCAGTACTTC; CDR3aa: CASSFWTSPYEQYF
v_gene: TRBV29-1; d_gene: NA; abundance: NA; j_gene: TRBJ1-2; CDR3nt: TGCAGCGTTGAAGGATCCTATGGCTACACCTTC; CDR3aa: CSVEGSYGYTF
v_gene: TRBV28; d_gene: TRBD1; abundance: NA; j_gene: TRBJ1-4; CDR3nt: TGTGCCAGCAGGTCACAGGGGAATGAAAAACTGTTTTTT; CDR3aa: CASRSQGNEKLFF
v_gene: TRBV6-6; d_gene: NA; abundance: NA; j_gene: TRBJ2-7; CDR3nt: TGTGCCAGCTCGGGATTCGACCAAACAGGGCACTACGAGCAGTACTTC; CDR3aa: CASSGFDQTGHYEQYF
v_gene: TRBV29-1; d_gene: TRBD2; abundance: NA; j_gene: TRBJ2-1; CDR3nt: TGCAGCGTTTCCGGGACTAGCCATGAGCAGTTCTTC; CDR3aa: CSVSGTSHEQFF
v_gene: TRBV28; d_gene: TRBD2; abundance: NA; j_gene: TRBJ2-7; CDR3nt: TGTGCCAGCAAGACTAGCGGGACTTCCTACGAGCAGTACTTC; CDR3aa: CASKTSGTSYEQYF
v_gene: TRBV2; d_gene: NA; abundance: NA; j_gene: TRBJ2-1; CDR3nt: TGTGCCAGCAGTGTCCTGACTAGTGGCACCCACTCCTACAATGAGCAGTTCTTC; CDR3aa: CASSVLTSGTHSYNEQFF
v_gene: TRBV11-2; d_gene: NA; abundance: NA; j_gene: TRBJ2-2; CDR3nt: TGTGCCAGCAGCCTAATGACAGGCCCGAACACCGGGGAGCTGTTTTTT; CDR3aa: CASSLMTGPNTGELFF
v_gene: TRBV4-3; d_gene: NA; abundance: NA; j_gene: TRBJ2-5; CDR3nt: TGCGCCAGCAGCCAAGACTTAGGGCACGGAGAGACCCAGTACTTC; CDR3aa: CASSQDLGHGETQYF
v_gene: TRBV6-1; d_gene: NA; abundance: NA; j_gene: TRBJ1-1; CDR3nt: TGTGCCAGCCAGCCATGGGACTACGGTAACACTGAAGCTTTCTTT; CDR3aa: CASQPWDYGNTEAFF
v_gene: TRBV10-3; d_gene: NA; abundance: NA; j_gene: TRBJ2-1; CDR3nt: TGTGCCATCACCGAACGGGTGGGGAACAATGAGCAGTTCTTC; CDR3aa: CAITERVGNNEQFF
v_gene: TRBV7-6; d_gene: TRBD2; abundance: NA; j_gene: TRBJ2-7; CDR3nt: TGTGCCAGCAGCACCCAGGGACTAGCGGGAGGGCTGTGGAACGAGCAGTACTTC; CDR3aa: CASSTQGLAGGLWNEQYF
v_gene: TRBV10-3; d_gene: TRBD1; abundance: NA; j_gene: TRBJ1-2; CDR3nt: TGTGCCATCAGTGTTGCCAGGGGGCGAATCGGCTTGGACTATGGCTACACCTTC; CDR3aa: CAISVARGRIGLDYGYTF
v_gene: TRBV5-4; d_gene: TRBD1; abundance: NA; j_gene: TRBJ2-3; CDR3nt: TGTGCCAGCAGCCTATCGACAGGGGAAAATGGGCAGTATTTT; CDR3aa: CASSLSTGENGQYF
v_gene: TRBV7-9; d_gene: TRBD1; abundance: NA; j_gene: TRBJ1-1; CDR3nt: TGTGCCAGCAGCCCCCGGACAGGGGGGAACACTGAAGCTTTCTTT; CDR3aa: CASSPRTGGNTEAFF
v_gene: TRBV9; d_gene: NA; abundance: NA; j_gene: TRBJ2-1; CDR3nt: TGTGCCAGCAGCGTAGGGGAAAATGAGCAGTTCTTC; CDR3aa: CASSVGENEQFF
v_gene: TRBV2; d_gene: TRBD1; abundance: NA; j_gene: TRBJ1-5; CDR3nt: TGTGCCAGCAGTGACAGGGACAGAAATCAGCCCCAGCATTTT; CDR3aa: CASSDRDRNQPQHF
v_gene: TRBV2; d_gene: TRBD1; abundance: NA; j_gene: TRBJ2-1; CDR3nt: TGTGCCAGCAGTGACCCGGGACAGGGGGGGGATGAGCAGTTCTTC; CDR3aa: CASSDPGQGGDEQFF
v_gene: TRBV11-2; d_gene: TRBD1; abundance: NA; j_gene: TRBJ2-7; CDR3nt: TGTGCCAGCAGCTTAGTCTCTAGAGGGGACAGGGAGCAGTACTTC; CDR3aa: CASSLVSRGDREQYF
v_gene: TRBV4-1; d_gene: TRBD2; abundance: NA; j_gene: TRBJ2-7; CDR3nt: TGCGCCAGCAGCACGGCGGGAGGGCCCTACGAGCAGTACTTC; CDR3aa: CASSTAGGPYEQYF
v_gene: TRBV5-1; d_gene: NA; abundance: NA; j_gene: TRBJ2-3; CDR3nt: TGCGCCAGCAGCTTCAGGGACACTAACACAGATACGCAGTATTTT; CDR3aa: CASSFRDTNTDTQYF
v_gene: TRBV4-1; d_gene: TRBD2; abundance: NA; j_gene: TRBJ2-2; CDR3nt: TGCGCCAGCAGCCCGCAGTGGGCGGGAGGCACCGGGGAGCTGTTTTTT; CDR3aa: CASSPQWAGGTGELFF
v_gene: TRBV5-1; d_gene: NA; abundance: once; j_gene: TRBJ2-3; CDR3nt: TGCGCCAGCAGCCTTAACACAGATACGCAGTATTTT; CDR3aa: CASSLNTDTQYF
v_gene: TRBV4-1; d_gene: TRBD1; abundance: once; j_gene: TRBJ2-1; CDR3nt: TGCGCCAGCAGCCCGACAGGGTACAATGAGCAGTTCTTC; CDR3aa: CASSPTGYNEQFF
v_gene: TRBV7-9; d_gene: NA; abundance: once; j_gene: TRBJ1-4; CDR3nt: TGTGCCAGCAGCTTGCTCGATGTTGGGTTCATAAATGAAAAACTGTTTTTT; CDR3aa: CASSLLDVGFINEKLFF